A single sample gave rise to the 23 T cell receptor beta chains below, sequenced in a study of T-cell reconstitution after alpha-beta-depleted transplantation in children. TCRbeta library preparation incorporated unique molecular identifiers. TCRdb redid the calling of the PCR reads with MiXCR, one entry per CDR3 protein. The sample has 500,000 to 600,000 distinct CDR3 sequences; around 20% are singletons. Sequenced material: PBMCs from the stem cell graft donor, taken from the stem cell graft. These receptor sequences come from a human donor who donated a stem cell graft to a child with acute lymphoblastic leukemia.

There are a few counts of this clonotype. The CDR3 region is CASKDRADTEAFF. DNA of the CDR3: TGCGCCAGCAAAGACAGGGCGGATACTGAAGCTTTCTTT. The chain combines TRBV5-1 with TRBJ1-1; 7 nucleotides align to TRBD1. The V gene's germline CDR1 is SGHRS and CDR2 YFSETQ. The CDR3 totals 13 residues. Losses at the gene ends were 6 bases for V and 5 bases for J; bases not matched to a gene: 7.

At least ten counts were recorded for this clonotype. The rearrangement links TRBV20-1 to TRBJ2-5, with TRBD2 matching over 10 bases. With V trimmed by 3 bases and J by 7 bases, 8 bases remained unmatched. Germline CDR1 reads DFQATT; CDR2 reads SNEGSKA (reference sequence). The CDR3 contains 14 residues. As DNA, the CDR3 is TGCAGTGCTAGTAGAGGGACTAGCGTTGGGACCCAGTACTTC. This encodes CSASRGTSVGTQYF.

This clonotype showed up just a few times. The V gene is TRBV20-1, the J gene TRBJ2-2, with TRBD1 matching 8 bases. Germline loops: CDR1 DFQATT, CDR2 SNEGSKA (reference sequence). J lost 8 bases, V lost 1 base, and 9 bases had no gene match. This CDR3 has 15 residues. The CDR3 is CSARGDRTVGGELFF. Here the CDR3 DNA reads TGCAGTGCTAGAGGGGACAGGACGGTGGGAGGGGAGCTGTTTTTT.

This clonotype was seen a few times. This chain connects TRBV7-3 to TRBJ2-3; D possibly uses TRBD1 or TRBD2 (5 bases each). V was pared by 5 bases and J by 2 bases, with 14 bases between. Germline CDR1 is SGHTA and CDR2 is FQGTGA. This CDR3 spans 15 amino acids. CDR3 in amino acids: CASSPGTLNTDTQYF. CDR3 DNA: TGTGCCAGCAGCCCTGGGACCCTGAACACAGATACGCAGTATTTT.

The chain is built from TRBV11-2 and TRBJ2-3; 8 nucleotides align to TRBD1. CDR1 and CDR2 from the germline V gene are SGHAT and FQNNGV. V gave up 5 bases and J gave up 5 bases; unmatched junction bases: 9. The CDR3 consists of 15 residues. The CDR3 DNA reads TGTGCCAGCAGCCCACAGTGGGACAGGAGAGATACGCAGTATTTT. It codes for CASSPQWDRRDTQYF.

This rearrangement joins TRBV20-1 to TRBJ2-1; 8 bases align to TRBD2. CDR3 size: 14 residues. Trimming cost V 6 bases and J 6 bases; bases outside gene matches: 10. Germline lookup yields CDR1 DFQATT and CDR2 SNEGSKA (reference sequence). The CDR3 reads CSASSGAPGNEQFF. CDR3 DNA: TGCAGTGCCAGTAGCGGGGCCCCCGGCAATGAGCAGTTCTTC.

The chain is built from TRBV6-1 and TRBJ1-1, with a tentative D call TRBD1 (5 bases). The germline V gene has CDR1 MNHNS and CDR2 SASEGT. V gave up 6 bases and J gave up 2 bases, with 13 bases separating them. The length of the CDR3 is 14 residues. The CDR3 DNA reads as TGTGCCAGCAGGCTGGGACGGGGAAACACTGAAGCTTTCTTT. This codes for CASRLGRGNTEAFF.

The genes are TRBV2 and TRBJ2-5; D may be TRBD1 (5 bases). Germline CDR1 reads SNHLY; CDR2 reads FYNNEI. The V end lost 2 bases, the J end lost 5 bases, and 15 bases lay between the germline ends. The CDR3 is 15 residues long. The CDR3 nucleotides are TGTGCCAGCAGTGAATCGAGGCAGGGAAGGGAGACCCAGTACTTC. Protein sequence: CASSESRQGRETQYF.

The rearrangement links TRBV10-3 to TRBJ2-7; 9 nucleotides line up with TRBD1. This CDR3 has 13 residues. The ends lost 8 bases at V and 1 base at J; junction bases unmatched: 3. Germline loops: CDR1 ENHRY, CDR2 SYGVKD. DNA for the CDR3: TGTGCCATCGGGACAGGGTCGTCCTACGAGCAGTACTTC. Residues: CAIGTGSSYEQYF.

This clonotype was seen more than once but under ten times. This chain links TRBV11-2 with TRBJ2-7; 11 nucleotides match TRBD2. Germline V gene lookup returns CDR1 SGHAT and CDR2 FQNNGV. J lost 2 bases, V lost 4 bases, and 4 bases had no gene match. The CDR3 is 15 amino acids. The CDR3 sequence: CASSSLAGETYEQYF. The CDR3 nucleotides read TGTGCCAGCAGCTCACTAGCGGGAGAGACCTACGAGCAGTACTTC.

This clonotype was counted only a few times. V and J are TRBV7-6 and TRBJ2-7; D is ambiguous. The V gene's germline CDR1 is SGHVS and CDR2 FNYEAQ. The CDR3 covers 14 residues. V lost 2 bases and J 7 bases, leaving 15 bases between the germline ends. In DNA, the CDR3 is TGTGCCAGCAGCTTACGCCCCGTTACAACGGAGCAGTACTTC. It codes for CASSLRPVTTEQYF.

This clonotype was seen more than once but under ten times. The rearrangement links TRBV15 to TRBJ2-1; a weak D match, TRBD1 (6 bases). The CDR3 sequence is 12 residues long. With 4 bases removed from V and 9 bases from J, the gap between germline ends came to 10 bases. CDR1 is LNHNV and CDR2 is YYDKDF in the germline V gene (reference sequence). The CDR3 here is CATSILGGEQFF. In nucleotides, the CDR3 is TGTGCCACCAGCATTCTAGGGGGTGAGCAGTTCTTC.

The chain joins TRBV20-1 to TRBJ1-4; maybe TRBD1 (5 bases). V was shortened by 1 base and J by 4 bases, with 10 bases between the two germline ends. The CDR3 contains 14 residues. The germline CDR1 and CDR2 sequences are DFQATT and SNEGSKA (reference sequence). CDR3 protein: CSARGGRNNEKLFF. The DNA of the CDR3 is TGCAGTGCTAGAGGGGGCCGAAATAATGAAAAACTGTTTTTT.

The V gene is TRBV7-7, the J gene TRBJ1-1; the D is unclear. CDR1 and CDR2 (germline): SSHAT, FNYEAQ (reference sequence). V gave up 6 bases and J gave up 1 base, with 9 bases separating them. CDR3 length: 13 residues. CDR3 protein: CASSRSENTEAFF. DNA of the CDR3: TGTGCCAGCAGTCGATCGGAGAACACTGAAGCTTTCTTT.

A few counts support this clonotype. CDR3 residues: CASSGTDREGEQFF. Here the CDR3 DNA reads TGTGCCAGCAGCGGAACGGACAGGGAGGGCGAGCAGTTCTTC. The chain links TRBV5-6 to TRBJ2-1, with D perhaps TRBD1 (8 bases). Germline CDR1 is SGHDT and CDR2 is YYEEEE. The CDR3 has 14 residues. Between the trimmed V and J ends, which lost 4 bases and 10 bases, there was a span of 18 bases.

This clonotype appeared a single time. The chain is built from TRBV12-3 or TRBV12-4 and TRBJ2-2; D gene ambiguous. The V and J ends lost 3 bases and 0 bases respectively, with 8 bases between them. The CDR3 totals 15 residues. The CDR3, as DNA: TGTGCCAGCAGTTTTCAGGACCCGAACACCGGGGAGCTGTTTTTT. It codes for CASSFQDPNTGELFF.

The chain employs TRBV7-9 and TRBJ1-1; 7 bases are a match to TRBD1. Germline lookup yields CDR1 SEHNR and CDR2 FQNEAQ (reference sequence). V gave up 4 bases and J gave up 9 bases; unmatched junction bases: 11. The CDR3 runs 14 residues. CDR3 sequence reads: CASSSFEGTEQAFF. DNA of the CDR3: TGTGCCAGCAGCTCCTTTGAGGGGACAGAGCAAGCTTTCTTT.

This clonotype was seen a handful of times. This chain links TRBV5-1 with TRBJ2-7; TRBD1 agrees at 10 bases. Germline assignment: CDR1 SGHRS and CDR2 YFSETQ. V was pared by 6 bases and J by 0 bases, with 6 bases of the junction left unmatched. The CDR3 has 15 residues. DNA for the CDR3: TGCGCCAGCACCGTAGGGACAGGGGACTCCTACGAGCAGTACTTC. It encodes CASTVGTGDSYEQYF.

The J gene is TRBJ1-2, the V gene TRBV4-2, with D unclear. Germline V gives CDR1 LGHNA, CDR2 YNFKEQ. There are 12 residues in the CDR3. Trimming left V 8 bases short and J 8 bases short, with 15 bases between. The CDR3 DNA reads TGTGCCAGCGGCGTACAGTATCGAGGCTACACCTTC. It is translated as CASGVQYRGYTF.

This clonotype has more than one count but fewer than ten. This chain links TRBV20-1 with TRBJ1-2, with 7 bases fitting TRBD1. The CDR3 spans 15 residues. J gave up 3 bases and V 0 bases, and 7 bases lay outside the gene matches. The germline gives CDR1 DFQATT, CDR2 SNEGSKA (reference sequence). In nucleotides, the CDR3 is TGCAGTGCTAGAGATCGGAACAGGGGTGACTATGGCTACACCTTC. This sequence encodes CSARDRNRGDYGYTF.

This clonotype was seen a handful of times. The chain's CDR3 is CASSLIGGPKETQYF. The CDR3 DNA is TGTGCCAGCAGCTTAATTGGGGGACCGAAAGAGACCCAGTACTTC. The rearrangement links TRBV7-3 to TRBJ2-5; D is possibly TRBD1 or TRBD2 (5 bases each). This CDR3 region has 15 residues. The V end lost 1 base, the J end lost 3 bases, and 12 bases lay between the germline ends. Germline CDR1 and CDR2: SGHTA and FQGTGA.

V is TRBV5-1 and J is TRBJ2-7; 7 bases line up with TRBD1. The CDR3 contains 14 residues. The trim removed 4 bases at V and 5 bases at J, leaving 9 bases unmatched. The V gene's germline CDR1 is SGHRS and CDR2 YFSETQ. This chain's CDR3 is CASSRTGPPHEQYF. The CDR3 DNA is TGCGCCAGCAGCAGGACAGGTCCCCCCCACGAGCAGTACTTC. Full variable domain (missing parts from reference TRBV5-1 and TRBJ2-7): KAGVTQTPRYLIKTRGQQVTLSCSPISGHRSVSWYQQTPGQGLQFLFEYFSETQRNKGNFPGRFSGRQFSNSRSEMNVSTLELGDSALYLCASSRTGPPHEQYFGPGTRLTVT.

J is TRBJ2-7 and V is TRBV20-1; 9 nucleotides align to TRBD2. The CDR3 extends over 16 amino acids. CDR1 and CDR2 (germline): DFQATT, SNEGSKA (reference sequence). V trimming: 1 base; J trimming: 6 bases; junction bases outside the gene matches: 13. The CDR3 protein is CSARAPLRGRAGEQYF. DNA of the CDR3: TGCAGTGCTAGAGCCCCCCTCCGCGGGAGGGCGGGCGAGCAGTACTTC.